Below, 28 T cell receptor beta chains from the same sample are listed, as sequenced in a study of CD8 T cells in Susac syndrome. The authors reverse transcribed roughly 0.5 to 1 ug RNA with random hexamers. Each CDR3 protein is one row after TCRdb ran MiXCR on the immunoSEQ multiplex PCR reads. The repertoire consists of about 130,000 distinct CDR3 sequences, with 75% to 90% occurring once and the leading ten covering around 0.49%. The sequenced sample was CD8+ T cells from PBMCs. The receptors here all came from a human donor with multiple sclerosis.

The chain couples TRBV5-4 to TRBJ2-5; TRBD1 agrees at 11 bases. This CDR3 contains 15 residues. Unmatched junction bases numbered 3, after V lost 3 bases and J lost 2 bases. The germline V gene encodes CDR1 SGHNT and CDR2 YYREEE (reference sequence). The CDR3 DNA is TGTGCCAGCAGCTGGGGGGACAGGGGGCAAGAGACCCAGTACTTC. Translation: CASSWGDRGQETQYF.

The sample holds one count of this clonotype. This sequence joins TRBV9 and TRBJ2-1; 14 nucleotides agree with TRBD2. With 3 bases clipped from V and 8 bases from J, the junction kept 4 bases outside the gene matches. This CDR3 has 15 residues. CDR1 is SGDLS and CDR2 is YYNGEE in the germline V gene. The CDR3 nucleotides are TGTGCCAGCAGCGGGGGACTAGCGGGGGCTTATGAGCAGTTCTTC. It codes for CASSGGLAGAYEQFF.

This chain connects TRBV4-1 to TRBJ2-2; 15 bases are a match to TRBD2. Germline assignment: CDR1 MGHRA and CDR2 YSYEKL. The trim removed 1 base at V and 3 bases at J, leaving 6 bases unmatched. The CDR3 contains 19 residues. CDR3 in DNA: TGCGCCAGCAGCCAAGTAAAGGGACTAGCGGGGGGTGACACCGGGGAGCTGTTTTTT. This sequence encodes CASSQVKGLAGGDTGELFF.

This clonotype came up a few times. V is TRBV6-5 and J is TRBJ2-7; possibly TRBD1 or TRBD2 for D (5 bases each). V gave up 2 bases and J gave up 2 bases, with 13 bases separating them. Germline values: CDR1 MNHEY, CDR2 SVGAGI. The CDR3 loop spans 15 amino acids. CDR3 in DNA: TGTGCCAGCAGTTACGGGACCGCCTTAACCTACGAGCAGTACGTC. Translating it yields CASSYGTALTYEQYV.

This clonotype turned up a few times. The chain couples TRBV2 to TRBJ1-1; D not certain. This CDR3 spans 15 amino acids. The germline V gene has CDR1 SNHLY and CDR2 FYNNEI. V gave up 3 bases and J gave up 7 bases, with 18 bases separating them. The CDR3 spells CASSDSVGRENEAFF. CDR3 bases: TGTGCCAGCAGTGATTCGGTGGGGAGGGAAAATGAAGCTTTCTTT.

This chain connects TRBV27 to TRBJ2-2; D may correspond to TRBD1 or TRBD2 (5 bases each). V lost 8 bases and J lost 4, with 14 bases in between. CDR3 length: 14 amino acids. Per the germline V gene, CDR1 is MNHEY and CDR2 is SMNVEV (reference sequence). The CDR3 nucleotides are TGTGCCAGCTCGTCCCAGGGAGTCACCGGGGAGCTGTTTTTT. It specifies CASSSQGVTGELFF.

The chain joins TRBV30 to TRBJ1-6; weak D call: TRBD1 (5 bases). V gave up 0 bases and J gave up 10 bases, with 13 bases separating them. Germline lookup yields CDR1 GTSNPN and CDR2 SVGIG (reference sequence). The CDR3 sequence is 14 residues long. The CDR3 spells CAWSVIGVRSPLHF. The CDR3 bases are TGTGCCTGGAGTGTAATAGGGGTACGATCACCCCTCCACTTT. The full variable domain, in which reference TRBV30 and TRBJ1-6 provide the parts outside the CDR3, is SQTIHQWPATLVQPVGSPLSLECTVEGTSNPNLYWYRQAAGRGLQLLFYSVGIGQISSEVPQNLSASRPQDRQFILSSKKLLLSDSGFYLCAWSVIGVRSPLHFGNGTRLTVT.

This clonotype was seen a handful of times. This chain joins TRBV10-3 and TRBJ1-2; maybe TRBD1 (5 bases). V was clipped by 2 bases and J by 4 bases, with 8 bases between them. Germline V CDR1 and CDR2: ENHRY, SYGVKD. This CDR3 region has 13 residues. The CDR3 is CAISEPGTYGYTF. CDR3 in DNA: TGTGCCATCAGTGAGCCAGGGACCTATGGCTACACCTTC.

The chain recombines TRBV6-1 with TRBJ1-5, with unresolved D. V lost 3 bases and J 6 bases, leaving 18 bases between the germline ends. Per the germline V gene, CDR1 is MNHNS and CDR2 is SASEGT. The CDR3 is made up of 16 amino acids. DNA of the CDR3: TGTGCCAGCAGTGAGGATCGGCAGGTACCGGTTCAGCCCCAGCATTTT. Translated, it gives CASSEDRQVPVQPQHF.

This sequence joins TRBV4-1 and TRBJ1-6; D is unresolved. V was pared by 0 bases and J by 7 bases, with 10 bases between. The germline V gene encodes CDR1 MGHRA and CDR2 YSYEKL. There are 15 residues in the CDR3. This chain's CDR3 is CASSQERNINSPLHF. For the CDR3, the DNA is TGCGCCAGCAGCCAAGAAAGGAACATAAATTCACCCCTCCACTTT.

The chain combines TRBV7-9 with TRBJ1-2; the D is unclear. CDR1 and CDR2 (germline): SEHNR, FQNEAQ (reference sequence). Trimming took off 0 bases at V and 6 bases at J, with 8 bases between the two ends. The CDR3 is 13 residues long. As DNA, the CDR3 is TGTGCCAGCAGCTTAGCGCAAGGTGATGGCTACACCTTC. It is translated as CASSLAQGDGYTF.

This clonotype appeared a few times. V usage is TRBV13 and J usage is TRBJ2-1; possible D gene TRBD2, 5 bases. Germline V lookup: CDR1 PRHDT, CDR2 FYEKMQ (reference sequence). The CDR3 loop spans 15 amino acids. V lost 0 bases, J lost 3 bases, and 9 bases lay in between. The CDR3 is CASSLGVGIYNEQFF. The CDR3 DNA is TGTGCCAGCAGCTTAGGCGTCGGGATCTACAATGAGCAGTTCTTC. The entire variable domain, with the rest obtained from reference TRBV13 and TRBJ2-1, is as follows: AAGVIQSPRHLIKEKRETATLKCYPIPRHDTVYWYQQGPGQDPQFLISFYEKMQSDKGSIPDRFSAQQFSDYHSELNMSSLELGDSALYFCASSLGVGIYNEQFFGPGTRLTVL.

The V gene is TRBV6-5, the J gene TRBJ2-3; D possibly uses TRBD1 or TRBD2 (5 bases each). The CDR3 is 15 residues long. Trimming took 6 bases from V and 2 from J, leaving 15 bases between them. CDR1 and CDR2 from the germline V gene are MNHEY and SVGAGI. CDR3 sequence reads: CASRKDGALTDTQYF. Here the CDR3 DNA reads TGTGCCAGCAGGAAGGACGGGGCCCTCACAGATACGCAGTATTTT.

This chain connects TRBV19 to TRBJ2-1; 10 bases map to TRBD2. This CDR3 has 15 residues. The junction had 3 bases not matched to a gene; V was cut back by 2 bases and J by 5 bases. Germline V gene sequence: CDR1 LNHDA, CDR2 SQIVND (reference sequence). In nucleotides, the CDR3 is TGTGCCAGTAGTATACTAGCGGGAGCTAACAATGAGCAGTTCTTC. Encoded protein: CASSILAGANNEQFF.

The rearrangement uses TRBV28 and TRBJ2-1, with a possible D match to TRBD2 (6 bases). With 1 base removed from V and 6 bases from J, the gap between germline ends came to 10 bases. Germline V gene lookup returns CDR1 MDHEN and CDR2 SYDVKM. The CDR3 runs to 14 residues. In DNA form, the CDR3 reads TGTGCCAGCAGTTTATCCGCCGGGAGCAATGAGCAGTTCTTC. Translating it yields CASSLSAGSNEQFF.

This chain joins TRBV4-3 and TRBJ1-6; tentatively, D is TRBD1 (6 bases). The CDR3 runs to 16 residues. The V end lost 0 bases, the J end lost 9 bases, and 15 bases lay between the germline ends. Germline-derived CDR1 and CDR2 are LGHNA and YSLEER. CDR3 in DNA: TGCGCCAGCAGCCAAGACCCCAGGGGTCGTACTTCACCCCTCCACTTT. Protein: CASSQDPRGRTSPLHF.

The genes are TRBV7-9 and TRBJ1-5; D perhaps matches TRBD1 (6 bases). With 5 bases removed from V and 9 bases from J, the gap between germline ends came to 17 bases. Germline CDR1 is SEHNR and CDR2 is FQNEAQ (reference sequence). This CDR3 spans 14 amino acids. The CDR3 region is CASSGTGSLGPQHF. CDR3 in DNA: TGTGCCAGCAGCGGCACAGGGTCCCTCGGGCCCCAGCATTTT.

The J gene is TRBJ1-2, the V gene TRBV5-6; no definite D call. CDR1 SGHDT and CDR2 YYEEEE come from the germline V gene. V was shortened by 0 bases and J by 8 bases, with 8 bases between the two germline ends. The CDR3 loop spans 12 amino acids. This chain's CDR3 is CASSLGKEGYTF. CDR3 coding DNA: TGTGCCAGCAGCTTGGGAAAAGAGGGCTACACCTTC.

The chain links TRBV19 to TRBJ1-1, with D tentatively TRBD1 (6 bases). The ends were cut back, 5 bases at V and 0 bases at J, with 16 bases in the middle. Germline-derived CDR1 and CDR2 are LNHDA and SQIVND (reference sequence). The CDR3 extends over 16 amino acids. DNA for the CDR3: TGTGCCAGTAGTCCGTCACCGGGACACCTGAACACTGAAGCTTTCTTT. Translating gives CASSPSPGHLNTEAFF.

This chain connects TRBV25-1 to TRBJ1-2, with TRBD1 matching 7 bases. The germline CDR1 and CDR2 sequences are MGHDK and SYGVNS. CDR3 length: 14 residues. The ends lost 6 bases at V and 4 bases at J; junction bases unmatched: 8. The chain's CDR3 is CASSGDRAFYGYTF. In DNA form, the CDR3 reads TGTGCCAGCAGCGGGGACAGAGCATTCTATGGCTACACCTTC.

With regard to this clonotype: One junction end disagrees with the germline gene, perhaps due to a read error. The V and J genes are TRBV6-5 and TRBJ2-3, with unresolved D. The germline gives CDR1 MNHEY, CDR2 SVGAGI. CDR3 size: 15 residues. CDR3 sequence reads: CASGYSYSSTDTQYF. For the CDR3, the DNA is TGTGCCAGCGGTTACTCTTACTCTAGCACAGATACGCAGTATTTT.

CDR3 residues: CASRIRSSYNEQFF. The CDR3 nucleotides are TGTGCCAGTCGAATACGTAGCTCCTACAATGAGCAGTTCTTC. The genes are TRBV19 and TRBJ2-1; D is unclear. The CDR3 loop spans 14 amino acids. In germline, CDR1 is LNHDA, CDR2 SQIVND (reference sequence). Trimming stripped 8 bases from V and 0 bases from J, with 11 bases between.

The V call is TRBV7-3, the J call TRBJ2-1; no clear D gene. The ends were cut back, 4 bases at V and 8 bases at J, with 12 bases in the middle. Germline V gene sequence: CDR1 SGHTA, CDR2 FQGTGA. The CDR3 runs to 13 residues. The DNA of the CDR3 is TGTGCCAGCAGCTCCGTAGGTGTCCATGAGCAGTTCTTC. It encodes CASSSVGVHEQFF.

This clonotype was seen only a few times. V usage is TRBV6-1 and J usage is TRBJ1-5, with TRBD1 as a possible D gene (6 bases). The germline V and J ends were trimmed by 10 bases and 0 bases, with 10 bases remaining between them. Germline V CDR1 and CDR2: MNHNS, SASEGT. The length of the CDR3 is 13 residues. CDR3 nucleotides: TGTGCCACCGACAGGTATAGCAATCAGCCCCAGCATTTT. Protein: CATDRYSNQPQHF.

The genes are TRBV7-9 and TRBJ1-1, with TRBD1 matching 7 bases. The CDR3 is 14 amino acids. The ends lost 5 bases at V and 1 base at J; junction bases unmatched: 4. The V gene's germline CDR1 is SEHNR and CDR2 FQNEAQ (reference sequence). This CDR3 is CASSPRGANTEAFF. The DNA of the CDR3 is TGTGCCAGCAGCCCCAGGGGGGCGAACACTGAAGCTTTCTTT.

This clonotype showed up just once. The chain carries TRBV7-2 and TRBJ2-3, with 10 bases aligning to TRBD2. This CDR3 contains 19 residues. The germline CDR1 and CDR2 sequences are SGHTA and FQGNSA. The V gene end was trimmed by 5 bases and the J gene end by 8 bases; junction bases not matched to a gene: 22. The CDR3 spells CASSPKPGLARQDGTTQYF. The CDR3 coding sequence is TGTGCCAGCAGCCCTAAACCGGGACTAGCGAGACAAGATGGTACTACGCAGTATTTT.

The chain uses TRBV9 and TRBJ1-2; perhaps TRBD1 as D (5 bases). This CDR3 is 14 amino acids long. Germline CDR1 is SGDLS and CDR2 is YYNGEE. Trimming removed 3 bases at V and 7 bases at J, with 16 bases between. The CDR3 reads CASSDGANGVGYTF. The CDR3, as DNA: TGTGCCAGCAGCGACGGGGCCAACGGGGTTGGCTACACCTTC.

V usage is TRBV29-1 and J usage is TRBJ1-1; no clear D gene. CDR1 SQVTM and CDR2 ANQGSEA come from the germline V gene. This CDR3 is 9 amino acids long. Trimming shortened V by 7 bases and J by 4 bases, and 4 bases separated the two germline ends. CDR3 sequence (DNA): TGCAGCGCGGGCACTGAAGCTTTCTTT. Its translation: CSAGTEAFF.